This T cell receptor (beta chain) came from a study of shared clonotypes between healthy human individuals. In regard to this clone: The antigen remains unidentified.

The split of CD4+ cells yielded CD45RA+ naive and CD45RA-negative memory subsets. Genomic DNA per cell subset filled all wells of several immunoSEQ plates. Study processing details: In the immunoSEQ data, sequences were junction-only and lacked quality scores, so filtering differed. Using immunoSEQ multiplex PCR, the repertoire was profiled, and TCRdb retains in-frame clones only, with some absent. D and trimming were read from the DNA, whereas the V and J calls and clone size are those reported in that table. This sample has some 2,000,000 clones, with 85% to 95% found just once. CDR3 length: 15 amino acids. Trimming cost V 5 bases and J 5 bases, with 16 bases left between them. From germline, CDR1 is SGHTA and CDR2 FQGNSA. Study-level findings and limits: Shared across a few donors were roughly 4.7% of the naive CD4 clonotypes.

Sequencing was done on a sample of naive CD4+ T cells sorted from blood. Subset noted: CD45RA+ positively selected. The chain has TRBV7-2 and TRBJ2-1; no firm D call. This sequence originates from a man between 18 and 29 years old in good health. The CDR3 reads CASSPRSFPDNEQFF. The CDR3 DNA follows: TGTGCCAGCAGCCCACGGAGTTTTCCTGACAATGAGCAGTTCTTC.